Shown below are 24 T cell receptor beta chains from a single sample sequenced in a study of T cells in Graves' hyperthyroidism and ophthalmopathy. RNA transcripts were the template for amplifying TCR beta CDR3 regions. TCR CDR3 regions were first amplified by RT-PCR with HTBI primers. MiXCR, applied by TCRdb to the multiplex PCR reads, yields one record per CDR3 protein. The table lists roughly 420,000 distinct CDR3 sequences, about 13% of them singletons, with roughly 4.8% in the top ten. Sequencing was performed on blood. Receptor source: a woman aged 18-29 years with Graves' hyperthyroidism.

The chain couples TRBV25-1 to TRBJ1-2, with 8 bases fitting TRBD1. This CDR3 comprises 13 residues. The germline CDR1 and CDR2 sequences are MGHDK and SYGVNS. This CDR3 is CATSRGRSYGYTF. The CDR3 DNA is TGTGCTACCAGCAGGGGGCGTTCCTATGGCTACACCTTC.

This chain uses TRBV7-6 with TRBJ2-7, with D hard to call. The CDR3 loop spans 12 amino acids. Germline lookup yields CDR1 SGHVS and CDR2 FNYEAQ. Between the trimmed V and J ends, which lost 5 bases and 9 bases, there was a span of 14 bases. CDR3: CASSEAAGPQYF. The CDR3, as DNA: TGTGCCAGCAGCGAAGCCGCCGGGCCGCAGTACTTC.

This clonotype was observed many times. The chain recombines TRBV6-1 with TRBJ2-3, with D hard to call. V gave up 3 bases and J gave up 3 bases, with 10 bases separating them. Germline V gene sequence: CDR1 MNHNS, CDR2 SASEGT. The CDR3 has 14 residues. In DNA form, the CDR3 reads TGTGCCAGCAGTGACCTGGTTTTTACAGATACGCAGTATTTT. Its protein is CASSDLVFTDTQYF.

The table lists this clonotype with many counts. The rearrangement links TRBV9 to TRBJ1-5; D ambiguous. V lost 0 bases to trimming and J lost 4 bases, with 8 bases between them. Germline assignment: CDR1 SGDLS and CDR2 YYNGEE. The CDR3 has 14 amino acids. CDR3 DNA: TGTGCCAGCAGCGTAGATGGAGGGAATCAGCCCCAGCATTTT. This codes for CASSVDGGNQPQHF.

V gene TRBV5-8 combines with J gene TRBJ1-1; maybe TRBD1 (5 bases). CDR3 length equals 14 residues. Looked up from germline, CDR1 is SGHTS and CDR2 is YDEGEE. V dropped 5 bases and J dropped 3 bases, with 14 bases sitting between them. DNA of the CDR3: TGTGCCAGCAGGGCGGGGGGTGTATACACTGAAGCTTTCTTT. Translated: CASRAGGVYTEAFF. Variable domain in full (rest from reference TRBV5-8 and TRBJ1-1): EAGVTQSPTHLIKTRGQQATLRCSPISGHTSVYWYQQALGLGLQFLLWYDEGEERNRGNFPPRFSGRQFPNYSSELNVNALELEDSALYLCASRAGGVYTEAFFGQGTRLTVV.

This clonotype was found a few times. The chain has TRBV5-6 and TRBJ2-5; D is undetermined. The CDR3 loop spans 14 amino acids. The V gene lost 0 bases and the J gene lost 0 bases, with 6 bases spanning the gap. Per the germline V gene, CDR1 is SGHDT and CDR2 is YYEEEE. The CDR3 coding sequence is TGTGCCAGCAGCTTGGGTGGTCACCAAGAGACCCAGTACTTC. This translates into CASSLGGHQETQYF.

This clonotype has at least ten counts. V gene TRBV11-1 combines with J gene TRBJ1-1, with unresolved D. The length of the CDR3 is 15 residues. Germline-derived CDR1 and CDR2 are SGHAT and FQDESV (reference sequence). V was shortened by 4 bases and J by 6 bases, with 18 bases between the two germline ends. In nucleotides, the CDR3 is TGTGCCAGCAGCTCGAGACTTCGAACTGACGCTGAAGCTTTCTTT. The encoded protein is CASSSRLRTDAEAFF.

The rearrangement joins TRBV30 to TRBJ1-2; no clear D gene. Trimming cost V 8 bases and J 0 bases, with 16 bases left between them. This CDR3 contains 14 residues. Germline CDR1 and CDR2: GTSNPN and SVGIG (reference sequence). The CDR3 region has the DNA TGTGCCGCCAGCGGTAAGGGAGCTAACTATGGCTACACCTTC. This sequence encodes CAASGKGANYGYTF.

This clonotype was seen ten or more times. The gene calls are TRBV7-9 and TRBJ2-7; D possibly corresponds to TRBD2 (6 bases). V lost 7 bases to trimming and J lost 2 bases, with 18 bases between them. In germline, CDR1 is SEHNR, CDR2 FQNEAQ (reference sequence). This CDR3 is built from 15 residues. This CDR3 is CASTDGGGSAYEQYF. The CDR3 DNA reads as TGTGCCAGCACAGACGGGGGAGGTTCCGCCTACGAGCAGTACTTC.

The sample holds a few counts of this clonotype. This rearrangement joins TRBV6-1 to TRBJ1-6; D call uncertain. The CDR3 length is 13 residues. Germline V gene lookup returns CDR1 MNHNS and CDR2 SASEGT. The V end lost 3 bases, the J end lost 5 bases, and 5 bases lay between the germline ends. The CDR3 sequence is CASSDADNSPLHF. The CDR3 bases are TGTGCCAGCAGTGACGCAGATAATTCACCCCTCCACTTT.

This clonotype was seen at least ten times. The rearrangement links TRBV2 to TRBJ2-3, with D possibly TRBD1 on 6 matching bases. CDR3 length: 15 residues. Trimming took off 6 bases at V and 1 base at J, with 14 bases between the two ends. Per germline, CDR1 SNHLY and CDR2 FYNNEI. CDR3 sequence: CASSIKQGRTDTQYF. CDR3 bases: TGTGCCAGCAGCATTAAACAGGGACGCACAGATACGCAGTATTTT. Full variable domain (outside the CDR3, taken from reference TRBV2 and TRBJ2-3): EPEVTQTPSHQVTQMGQEVILRCVPISNHLYFYWYRQILGQKVEFLVSFYNNEISEKSEIFDDQFSVERPDGSNFTLKIRSTKLEDSAMYFCASSIKQGRTDTQYFGPGTRLTVL.

The V call is TRBV20-1, the J call TRBJ2-1; 9 bases agree with TRBD2. In germline, CDR1 is DFQATT, CDR2 SNEGSKA (reference sequence). The CDR3 is made up of 18 amino acids. Germline trimming cut 6 bases from V and 0 bases from J; bases unmatched to any gene: 15. This CDR3 is CSADAFQTSGLSYNEQFF. The CDR3 coding sequence is TGCAGTGCCGATGCGTTTCAGACTAGCGGCCTCTCCTACAATGAGCAGTTCTTC.

The chain is built from TRBV3-1 and TRBJ1-4; no clear D gene. There are 13 residues in the CDR3. Germline V gene lookup returns CDR1 LGHDT and CDR2 YNNKEL (reference sequence). Trimming took off 4 bases at V and 6 bases at J, with 9 bases between the two ends. CDR3 sequence (DNA): TGTGCCAGCAGCCGAAGCCAGGATGAAAAACTGTTTTTT. Its protein is CASSRSQDEKLFF. The full variable domain, its missing parts supplied by reference TRBV3-1 and TRBJ1-4, is DTAVSQTPKYLVTQMGNDKSIKCEQNLGHDTMYWYKQDSKKFLKIMFSYNNKELIINETVPNRFSPKSPDKAHLNLHINSLELGDSAVYFCASSRSQDEKLFFGSGTQLSVL.

This clonotype was counted only a few times. V is TRBV5-1 and J is TRBJ1-1; the D gene is possibly TRBD1 (5 bases). Trimming took off 0 bases at V and 6 bases at J, with 15 bases between the two ends. Germline V gene sequence: CDR1 SGHRS, CDR2 YFSETQ. This CDR3 region has 15 residues. The CDR3 sequence: CASSLEGAPRAEAFF. CDR3 nucleotides: TGCGCCAGCAGCTTGGAAGGGGCCCCACGCGCTGAAGCTTTCTTT.

This clonotype was seen many times. The chain couples TRBV11-2 to TRBJ1-4; 9 bases map to TRBD1. The length of the CDR3 is 16 residues. V was pared by 10 bases and J by 8 bases, with 17 bases of the junction left unmatched. In germline, CDR1 is SGHAT, CDR2 FQNNGV. In DNA, the CDR3 is TGTGCCACCCAGCTTAGTGTGGGACAGGGTCGAGAAAAACTGTTTTTT. This codes for CATQLSVGQGREKLFF.

The gene calls are TRBV19 and TRBJ1-2; weak D call: TRBD1 (6 bases). The germline V and J ends were trimmed by 5 bases and 6 bases, with 19 bases remaining between them. CDR3 length equals 15 residues. Germline V gene sequence: CDR1 LNHDA, CDR2 SQIVND (reference sequence). In nucleotides, the CDR3 is TGTGCCAGTAGTTCGTATCGCGGACAGCTAAATGGCTACACCTTC. As protein: CASSSYRGQLNGYTF.

The chain uses TRBV18 and TRBJ2-1; D is possibly TRBD2 (5 bases). This CDR3 is built from 14 residues. The V gene's germline CDR1 is KGHSH and CDR2 LQKENI. Trimming shortened V by 2 bases and J by 7 bases, and 12 bases separated the two germline ends. The CDR3 sequence is CASSPREGRNEQFF. CDR3 DNA: TGTGCCAGCTCACCAAGAGAGGGCCGGAATGAGCAGTTCTTC.

This clonotype was picked up many times. V and J are TRBV28 and TRBJ2-2; TRBD1 matches 9 bases. V lost 6 bases to trimming and J lost 4 bases; unmatched junction nucleotides: 9. Germline values: CDR1 MDHEN, CDR2 SYDVKM. The CDR3 covers 16 residues. The CDR3 loop is CASSPEQGAPTGELFF. The CDR3 nucleotides read TGTGCCAGCAGCCCCGAACAGGGGGCACCCACCGGGGAGCTGTTTTTT.

This clonotype was picked up many times. The chain links TRBV10-3 to TRBJ1-2; D is ambiguous. The CDR3 sequence is 11 residues long. Germline CDR1 reads ENHRY; CDR2 reads SYGVKD. The V end was cut by 6 bases, the J end by 8 bases, with 10 bases between. The DNA of the CDR3 is TGTGCCATCAGCACCGGAGACGGCTACACCTTC. Translated, it gives CAISTGDGYTF.

Of note for this clonotype: This CDR3 is missing its conserved last phenylalanine or tryptophan, likely due to a read error. Written as DNA, the CDR3 is TGTGCCAGCAGCTTAGGTCCAGGGGTTATCTATGGCTACACCCTC. Its translation: CASSLGPGVIYGYTL. The gene calls are TRBV11-2 and TRBJ1-2; a possible D gene is TRBD1 (6 bases). V shed 1 base and J shed 4 bases, with 13 bases lying between them. The CDR3 is made up of 15 amino acids. From germline, CDR1 is SGHAT and CDR2 FQNNGV.

This chain's CDR3 is CAISEREGTDTQYF. In DNA form, the CDR3 reads TGTGCCATCAGTGAGCGGGAGGGCACAGATACGCAGTATTTT. This chain joins TRBV10-3 and TRBJ2-3, with 7 bases lining up with TRBD2. Germline V lookup: CDR1 ENHRY, CDR2 SYGVKD. The CDR3 extends over 14 amino acids. With V trimmed by 2 bases and J by 1 base, 0 bases remained unmatched.

This clonotype was seen repeatedly, ten times or more. The genes are TRBV6-1 and TRBJ2-5; 8 bases map to TRBD2. V lost 1 base, J lost 1 base, and 2 bases stayed unmatched. The CDR3 is made up of 15 amino acids. Germline V gene data show CDR1 as MNHNS and CDR2 as SASEGT. The DNA of the CDR3 is TGTGCCAGCAGTGAAGACGGGAGGGTCCAAGAGACCCAGTACTTC. This gives the protein CASSEDGRVQETQYF.

The chain uses TRBV6-2 or TRBV6-3 and TRBJ2-5; D gene ambiguous. There are 13 residues in the CDR3. Germline V gives CDR1 MNHEY, CDR2 SVGEGT. V was cut by 1 base and J by 3 bases, with 6 bases left in between. CDR3 nucleotides: TGTGCCAGCAGTTACTTTGGAGAAGAGACCCAGTACTTC. This encodes CASSYFGEETQYF.

This clonotype was detected many times. The chain has TRBV28 and TRBJ1-2, with D hard to call. Germline CDR1 is MDHEN and CDR2 is SYDVKM. The CDR3 is 12 amino acids. With 4 bases removed from V and 1 base from J, the gap between germline ends came to 4 bases. In DNA, the CDR3 is TGTGCCAGCAGTTACTTTAACTATGGCTACACCTTC. It codes for CASSYFNYGYTF.